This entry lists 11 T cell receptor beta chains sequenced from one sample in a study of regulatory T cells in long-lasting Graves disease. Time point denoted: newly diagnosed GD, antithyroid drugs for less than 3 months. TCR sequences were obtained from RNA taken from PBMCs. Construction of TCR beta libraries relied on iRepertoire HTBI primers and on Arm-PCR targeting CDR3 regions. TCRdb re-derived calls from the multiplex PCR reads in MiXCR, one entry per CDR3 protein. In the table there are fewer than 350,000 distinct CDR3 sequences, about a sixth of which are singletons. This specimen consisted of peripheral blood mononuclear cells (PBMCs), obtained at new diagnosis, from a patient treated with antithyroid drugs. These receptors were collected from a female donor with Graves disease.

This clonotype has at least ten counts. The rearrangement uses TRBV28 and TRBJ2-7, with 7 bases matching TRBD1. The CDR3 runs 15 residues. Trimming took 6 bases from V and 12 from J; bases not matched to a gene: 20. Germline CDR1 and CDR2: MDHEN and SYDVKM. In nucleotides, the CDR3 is TGTGCCAGCAGCCCGATCGACAGGGTCGGGATTGATTGGTACTTC. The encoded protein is CASSPIDRVGIDWYF. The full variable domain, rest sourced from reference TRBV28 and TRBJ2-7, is DVKVTQSSRYLVKRTGEKVFLECVQDMDHENMFWYRQDPGLGLRLIYFSYDVKMKEKGDIPEGYSVSREKKERFSLILESASTNQTSMYLCASSPIDRVGIDWYFGPGTRLTVT.

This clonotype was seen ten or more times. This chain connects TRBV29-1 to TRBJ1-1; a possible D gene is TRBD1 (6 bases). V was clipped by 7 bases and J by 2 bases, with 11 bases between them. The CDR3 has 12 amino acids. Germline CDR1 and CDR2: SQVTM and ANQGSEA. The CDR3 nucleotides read TGCAGCGGGCGGGACACCAACACTGAAGCTTTCTTT. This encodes CSGRDTNTEAFF.

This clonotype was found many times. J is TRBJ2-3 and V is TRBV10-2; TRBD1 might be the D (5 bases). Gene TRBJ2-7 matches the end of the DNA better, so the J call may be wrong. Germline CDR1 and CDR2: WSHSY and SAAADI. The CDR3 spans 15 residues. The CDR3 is CASGLAGPYTYEQYF. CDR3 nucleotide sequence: TGCGCCAGCGGGCTCGCAGGGCCATACACCTACGAGCAGTACTTC.

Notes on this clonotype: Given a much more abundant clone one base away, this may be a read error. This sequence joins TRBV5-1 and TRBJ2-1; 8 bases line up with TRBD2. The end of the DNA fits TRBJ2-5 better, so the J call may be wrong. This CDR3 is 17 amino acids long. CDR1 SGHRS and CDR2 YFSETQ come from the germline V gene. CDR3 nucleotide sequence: TGCGCCAGCAGCTTGGCCAGTACTAGCGGAAGACAAGAGACCCAGTACTTC. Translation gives CASSLASTSGRQETQYF.

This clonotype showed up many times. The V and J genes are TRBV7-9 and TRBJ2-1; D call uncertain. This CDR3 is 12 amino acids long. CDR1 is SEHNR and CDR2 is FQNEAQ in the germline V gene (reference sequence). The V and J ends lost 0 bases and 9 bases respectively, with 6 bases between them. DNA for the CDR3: TGTGCCAGCAGCTTAGCAGGAACTGAGCAGTTCTTC. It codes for CASSLAGTEQFF. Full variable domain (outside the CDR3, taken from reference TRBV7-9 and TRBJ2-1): DTGVSQNPRHKITKRGQNVTFRCDPISEHNRLYWYRQTLGQGPEFLTYFQNEAQLEKSRLLSDRFSAERPKGSFSTLEIQRTEQGDSAMYLCASSLAGTEQFFGPGTRLTVL.

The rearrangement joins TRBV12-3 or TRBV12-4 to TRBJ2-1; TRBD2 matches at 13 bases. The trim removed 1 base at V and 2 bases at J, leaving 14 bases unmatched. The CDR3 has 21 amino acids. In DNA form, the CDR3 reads TGTGCCAGCAGTTTAGTACGTCCCGGGACTAGCGGGAACCCAACCTACAATGAGCAGTTCTTC. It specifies CASSLVRPGTSGNPTYNEQFF.

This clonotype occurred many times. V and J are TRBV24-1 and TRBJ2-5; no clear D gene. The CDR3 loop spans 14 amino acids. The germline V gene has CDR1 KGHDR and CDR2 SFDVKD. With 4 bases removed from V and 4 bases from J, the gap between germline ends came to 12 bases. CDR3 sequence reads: CATSDTDLVETQYF. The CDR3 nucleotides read TGTGCCACCAGTGACACCGATTTAGTAGAGACCCAGTACTTC.

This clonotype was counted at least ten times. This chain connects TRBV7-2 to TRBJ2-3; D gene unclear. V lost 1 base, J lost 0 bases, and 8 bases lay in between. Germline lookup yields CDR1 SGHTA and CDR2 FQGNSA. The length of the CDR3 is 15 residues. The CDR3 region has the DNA TGTGCCAGCAGCTTAGATGCCTCTAGCACAGATACGCAGTATTTT. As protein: CASSLDASSTDTQYF.

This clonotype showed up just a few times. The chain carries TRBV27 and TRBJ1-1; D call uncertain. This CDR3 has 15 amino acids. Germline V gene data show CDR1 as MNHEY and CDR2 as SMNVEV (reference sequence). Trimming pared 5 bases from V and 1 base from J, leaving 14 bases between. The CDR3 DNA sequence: TGTGCCAGCAGTCCCTTCCTTACTAGGAACACTGAAGCTTTCTTT. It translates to CASSPFLTRNTEAFF.

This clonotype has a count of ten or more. The CDR3 region has the DNA TGTGCCACCAGCAGAGATTACGGGACCCAAGAGACCCAGTACTTC. Its translation: CATSRDYGTQETQYF. The chain recombines TRBV15 with TRBJ2-5; the D call may be TRBD1 or TRBD2 (5 bases each). With 0 bases removed from V and 1 base from J, the gap between germline ends came to 9 bases. This CDR3 contains 15 residues. Germline CDR1 LNHNV, CDR2 YYDKDF (reference sequence).

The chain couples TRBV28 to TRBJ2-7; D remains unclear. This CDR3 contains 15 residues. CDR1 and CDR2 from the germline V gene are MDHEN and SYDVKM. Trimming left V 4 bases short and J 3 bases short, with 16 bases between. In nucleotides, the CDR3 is TGTGCCAGCAGTTACTCTTGGACCCGTAGCTACGAGCAGTACTTC. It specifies CASSYSWTRSYEQYF.